Presented here are 27 T cell receptor beta chains from one specimen sequenced in a study of Ad26.COV2.S vaccination and SARS-CoV-2 variants. As to treatment: around 19 received Ad26.COV2.S at low or high dose, single or two shots; about 5 received placebo; per-sample allocation not given. After the first vaccine or placebo injection, samples were drawn on day 63. Sequenced by immunoSEQ multiplex PCR; TCRdb stores in-frame clones only, minus some. The data contain 440,000 or so clones, 90% of them singletons. Sequenced here: peripheral blood, sampled in a trial of Ad26.COV2.S vaccine versus placebo. The receptors were gathered from a person aged 18-65 years who received the Ad26.COV2.S COVID-19 vaccine or a placebo.

In DNA form, the CDR3 reads TGTGCCAGTTCCCGAGAGATTGGGAGAGAAGCTTTCTTT. Protein sequence: CASSREIGREAFF. The chain combines TRBV19 with TRBJ1-1, with D unresolved. Trimming shortened V by 8 bases and J by 8 bases, and 18 bases separated the two germline ends. The CDR3 totals 13 residues. The germline gives CDR1 LNHDA, CDR2 SQIVND (reference sequence).

This clone was observed a handful of times. The chain recombines TRBV4-3 with TRBJ1-2; 7 positions match TRBD1. Germline CDR1 reads LGHNA; CDR2 reads YSLEER. This CDR3 has 14 amino acids. Unmatched junction bases numbered 3, after V lost 2 bases and J lost 3 bases. Written as DNA, the CDR3 is TGCGCCAGCAGCCAACAGGGGGGGGACTATGGCTACACCTTC. Residues: CASSQQGGDYGYTF.

This chain uses TRBV28 with TRBJ2-2; D possibly matches TRBD1 or TRBD2 (5 bases each). V lost 10 bases to trimming and J lost 5 bases, with 11 bases between them. Germline loops: CDR1 MDHEN, CDR2 SYDVKM. This CDR3 has 12 amino acids. The CDR3 loop reads CATTGRTGELFF. CDR3 coding DNA: TGTGCCACCACGGGGCGGACCGGGGAGCTGTTTTTT.

The chain employs TRBV3-1 (or the pseudogene TRBV3-2) and TRBJ1-1; tentative D call: TRBD1 (5 bases). This CDR3 contains 17 residues. The V and J ends lost 3 bases and 1 base respectively, with 18 bases between them. Germline V gene lookup returns CDR1 LGHDT and CDR2 YNNKEL (reference sequence). CDR3 DNA sequence: TGTGCCAGCAGCCATCTTCCGGGGCCAGAGAGGAACACTGAAGCTTTCTTT. Amino acid sequence: CASSHLPGPERNTEAFF.

The chain uses TRBV4-3 and TRBJ2-1; 7 positions match TRBD2. Germline V lookup: CDR1 LGHNA, CDR2 YSLEER. The CDR3 totals 19 residues. After removal of 0 bases from V and 4 bases from J, the junction contained 15 bases not matched to a gene. In DNA, the CDR3 is TGCGCCAGCAGCCAAGAGGGGGAGGGCCTAAGAAAAACATACAATGAGCAGTTCTTC. It translates to CASSQEGEGLRKTYNEQFF.

The chain recombines TRBV24-1 with TRBJ1-2, with D uncertain. The V end lost 1 base, the J end lost 7 bases, and 12 bases lay between the germline ends. The CDR3 contains 14 residues. Germline V lookup: CDR1 KGHDR, CDR2 SFDVKD. The CDR3 bases are TGTGCCACCAGTGATTTTGGAGGGCAAGGTGGCTACACCTTC. It codes for CATSDFGGQGGYTF.

The chain combines TRBV29-1 with TRBJ1-2; D unresolved. CDR1 and CDR2 (germline): SQVTM, ANQGSEA. The CDR3 spans 14 residues. The V and J ends lost 5 bases and 5 bases respectively, with 18 bases between them. CDR3 sequence reads: CSVIPSDPLYGYTF. The CDR3 nucleotides are TGCAGCGTTATACCCTCGGACCCACTATATGGCTACACCTTC.

The gene calls are TRBV29-1 and TRBJ2-7; no reliable D call. Deletions cut 4 bases from V and 5 bases from J, with 6 bases between. This CDR3 contains 10 residues. Germline CDR1 is SQVTM and CDR2 is ANQGSEA. CDR3 bases: TGCAGCGTTGGCGAGGACGAGCAGTACTTC. It yields the protein CSVGEDEQYF.

The CDR3 here is CASSLSGNEQFF. The CDR3 region has the DNA TGTGCCAGCAGCTTGTCCGGGAATGAGCAGTTCTTC. The V gene is TRBV11-2, the J gene TRBJ2-1; no clear D gene. The CDR3 length is 12 residues. The ends were cut back, 3 bases at V and 7 bases at J, with 7 bases in the middle. CDR1 and CDR2 from the germline V gene are SGHAT and FQNNGV. The full variable domain, rest sourced from reference TRBV11-2 and TRBJ2-1, is EAGVAQSPRYKIIEKRQSVAFWCNPISGHATLYWYQQILGQGPKLLIQFQNNGVVDDSQLPKDRFSAERLKGVDSTLKIQPAKLEDSAVYLCASSLSGNEQFFGPGTRLTVL.

The chain is built from TRBV7-9 and TRBJ2-4; D remains unclear. CDR1 and CDR2 (germline): SEHNR, FQNEAQ (reference sequence). This CDR3 comprises 17 residues. V was shortened by 3 bases and J by 8 bases, with 23 bases between the two germline ends. The CDR3 DNA follows: TGTGCCAGCAGCTTGGGTGGAGCAACGGGTTCGTGGGACATTCAGTACTTC. Its translation is CASSLGGATGSWDIQYF.

This sequence joins TRBV6-4 and TRBJ2-1; D not resolved. The CDR3 consists of 15 residues. In germline, CDR1 is MRHNA, CDR2 SNTAGT. Trimming removed 0 bases at V and 7 bases at J, with 13 bases between. The CDR3 spells CASSDSVESPNEQFF. The DNA of the CDR3 is TGTGCCAGCAGTGACTCTGTTGAGAGCCCGAATGAGCAGTTCTTC.

The V gene is TRBV29-1, the J gene TRBJ2-7; D ambiguous. The CDR3 covers 14 residues. V gave up 0 bases and J gave up 6 bases, with 15 bases separating them. CDR1 and CDR2 (germline): SQVTM, ANQGSEA. The CDR3 here is CSVEDPTSSGEQYF. CDR3 nucleotide sequence: TGCAGCGTTGAAGATCCAACCAGCTCCGGCGAGCAGTACTTC.

This chain uses TRBV28 with TRBJ1-4, with D possibly being TRBD1 (5 bases). V was shortened by 6 bases and J by 8 bases, with 16 bases between the two germline ends. Germline V gene sequence: CDR1 MDHEN, CDR2 SYDVKM. The CDR3 has 14 residues. The CDR3 DNA reads TGTGCCAGCAGCCCCGACCCCCACAGGGAAAAACTGTTTTTT. Protein sequence: CASSPDPHREKLFF.

The rearrangement links TRBV11-3 to TRBJ2-5; 10 positions match TRBD2. Germline trimming cut 5 bases from V and 5 bases from J; bases unmatched to any gene: 8. This CDR3 comprises 15 residues. Germline CDR1 SGHNT, CDR2 YENEEA. This CDR3 reads CASSRTSGIGETQYF. Written as DNA, the CDR3 is TGTGCCAGCAGCCGAACTAGCGGGATCGGCGAGACCCAGTACTTC.

The chain is built from TRBV3-1 (or the pseudogene TRBV3-2) and TRBJ2-5; maybe TRBD1 (5 bases). The CDR3 length is 12 residues. The V and J ends lost 5 bases and 5 bases respectively, with 9 bases between them. Germline-derived CDR1 and CDR2 are LGHDT and YNNKEL (reference sequence). CDR3 in amino acids: CASSDSGETQYF. Here the CDR3 DNA reads TGTGCCAGCAGCGACAGTGGGGAGACCCAGTACTTC.

This clone was counted a single time. The chain employs TRBV18 and TRBJ2-7; D not certain. V was pared by 4 bases and J by 3 bases, with 10 bases between. This CDR3 region has 13 residues. Germline V lookup: CDR1 KGHSH, CDR2 LQKENI. CDR3 residues: CASSLTTDYEQYF. DNA for the CDR3: TGTGCCAGCTCACTTACGACTGACTACGAGCAGTACTTC.

This chain uses TRBV28 with TRBJ1-2, with unresolved D. The V gene lost 5 bases and the J gene lost 4 bases, with 17 bases spanning the gap. This CDR3 region has 15 residues. Looked up from germline, CDR1 is MDHEN and CDR2 is SYDVKM. CDR3 amino acids: CASSPPSARPYGYTF. CDR3 nucleotide sequence: TGTGCCAGCAGTCCCCCATCGGCCAGACCCTATGGCTACACCTTC.

The chain combines TRBV7-2 with TRBJ1-5; 9 bases align to TRBD1. V lost 4 bases and J lost 7; bases outside the gene matches: 5. In germline, CDR1 is SGHTA, CDR2 FQGNSA. CDR3 length: 14 residues. Here the CDR3 reads CASSYGTGNQPQHF. The CDR3 nucleotides are TGTGCCAGCAGCTACGGGACAGGGAACCAGCCCCAGCATTTT.

The chain joins TRBV5-4 to TRBJ2-7; 7 bases are shared with TRBD2. Per germline, CDR1 SGHNT and CDR2 YYREEE (reference sequence). J lost 4 bases, V lost 4 bases, and 11 bases had no gene match. The CDR3 has 15 residues. CDR3 in amino acids: CASSGGEGGRYEQYF. CDR3 DNA sequence: TGTGCCAGCAGCGGAGGGGAGGGCGGTAGATACGAGCAGTACTTC. Supplemented by reference TRBV5-4 and TRBJ2-7, the full variable domain reads ETGVTQSPTHLIKTRGQQVTLRCSSQSGHNTVSWYQQALGQGPQFIFQYYREEENGRGNFPPRFSGLQFPNYSSELNVNALELDDSALYLCASSGGEGGRYEQYFGPGTRLTVT.

This CDR3 is CASSQAGFYEQYF. As DNA, the CDR3 is TGTGCCAGCAGCCAGGCAGGGTTCTACGAGCAGTACTTC. This sequence joins TRBV14 and TRBJ2-7; perhaps TRBD1 as D (5 bases). Germline V gene sequence: CDR1 SGHDN, CDR2 FVKESK. This CDR3 has 13 amino acids. Trimming removed 3 bases from V and 3 bases from J, with 9 bases in between.

The J gene is TRBJ1-4, the V gene TRBV29-1; possible D gene TRBD1, 5 bases. CDR3 size: 14 residues. V lost 5 bases, J lost 3 bases, and 13 bases lay in between. The germline V gene has CDR1 SQVTM and CDR2 ANQGSEA. CDR3 sequence: CSVIGDRANEKLFF. CDR3 coding DNA: TGCAGCGTTATAGGAGACAGAGCTAATGAAAAACTGTTTTTT.

The chain combines TRBV28 with TRBJ2-5; 10 bases match TRBD1. V gave up 5 bases and J gave up 5 bases; unmatched junction bases: 11. The CDR3 length is 16 residues. Looked up from germline, CDR1 is MDHEN and CDR2 is SYDVKM. CDR3 nucleotides: TGTGCCAGCAGTAGACCGGGACAGGGGCCGGGGGAGACCCAGTACTTC. It specifies CASSRPGQGPGETQYF.

This clone was recorded many times. The rearrangement links TRBV5-1 to TRBJ1-4; D not certain. V gave up 7 bases and J gave up 3 bases, with 10 bases separating them. This CDR3 has 13 residues. CDR1 SGHRS and CDR2 YFSETQ come from the germline V gene. The CDR3 DNA follows: TGCGCCAGCGGGATGGACCCTAATGAAAAACTGTTTTTT. It codes for CASGMDPNEKLFF.

The CDR3 is CASSLGLAGTQETQYF. For the CDR3, the DNA is TGTGCCAGCAGCTTAGGACTAGCGGGGACTCAAGAGACCCAGTACTTC. V usage is TRBV27 and J usage is TRBJ2-5, with TRBD2 matching 12 bases. The V and J ends lost 6 bases and 2 bases, in that order; junction bases with no gene match: 7. Germline V gene lookup returns CDR1 MNHEY and CDR2 SMNVEV (reference sequence). The CDR3 is 16 residues long.

The gene calls are TRBV24-1 and TRBJ2-1; 7 positions agree with TRBD1. CDR1 and CDR2 from the germline V gene are KGHDR and SFDVKD. CDR3 length: 17 residues. V lost 3 bases and J lost 2; bases outside the gene matches: 9. For the CDR3, the DNA is TGTGCCACCAGTGATCCCATGACAGGGAAGACCTACAATGAGCAGTTCTTC. Its protein is CATSDPMTGKTYNEQFF.

The rearrangement uses TRBV7-2 and TRBJ2-7; possibly TRBD2 for D (6 bases). The CDR3 is made up of 15 amino acids. The V end was cut by 4 bases, the J end by 4 bases, with 17 bases between. Germline CDR1 SGHTA, CDR2 FQGNSA. The CDR3 coding sequence is TGTGCCAGCAGCTCCGCAGGTGGGGGGATATACGAGCAGTACTTC. Its protein product is CASSSAGGGIYEQYF.

This chain joins TRBV7-9 and TRBJ2-3, with 8 bases matching TRBD1. The V and J ends lost 6 bases and 7 bases, in that order; junction bases with no gene match: 12. There are 15 residues in the CDR3. Germline V CDR1 and CDR2: SEHNR, FQNEAQ (reference sequence). The CDR3 DNA follows: TGTGCCAGCAGTCAAATGGACAGGGAAGGTAATACGCAGTATTTT. It is translated as CASSQMDREGNTQYF. Full variable domain (missing parts from reference TRBV7-9 and TRBJ2-3): DTGVSQNPRHKITKRGQNVTFRCDPISEHNRLYWYRQTLGQGPEFLTYFQNEAQLEKSRLLSDRFSAERPKGSFSTLEIQRTEQGDSAMYLCASSQMDREGNTQYFGPGTRLTVL.